This T cell receptor (beta chain) was sequenced in a study of T cell clusters in autoimmune cytopenias (dated by TCRdb to between 2018 and 2020). About the investigation overall: Of the approximately 43 healthy donor controls, over 20 were female, and the group had a mean age of roughly 50 years and a median age of around 61 years. Autoimmune hepatitis repertoires were compared with those of about 25 age- and sex-matched healthy donors. The median TRB sequencing depth was around 55,000 reads per sample, and the median number of distinct TRB clonotypes was about 2,200 per sample. Alongside healthy, CLL and autoimmune hepatitis controls, autoimmune cytopenia patients had their peripheral blood TRB and IGH repertoires sequenced at active disease and again during treatment follow-up. The goal of the study was to determine whether autoimmune cytopenia patients have a disease-specific immune repertoire signature that could serve as a blood-based biomarker. For primary cytopenia the controls were about two dozen age-matched healthy donors, whereas for secondary cytopenia the controls were approximately 15 age-matched CLL patients. Study-wide findings and limitations: Healthy donors had almost three times as many exclusive TRB clusters as active autoimmune hepatitis patients, a finding consistent with an autoimmunity-wide signature. The TRB repertoire shifts, including less even repertoires in secondary cytopenia and CLL, mostly reflected lymphoma bias and not autoimmunity. The cluster-lack signature was not seen for secondary cytopenia versus CLL, apparently masked by the dominant lymphoma-associated repertoire. A lack of physiological T cell clusters in primary autoimmune cytopenia patients was suggested by GLIPH, as 51 clusters were found to be exclusive to healthy donors versus 15 to 20 exclusive to patients. The T cell clusters were defined only in silico, and the functional role of the clusters still needed to be validated experimentally.

TRB amplification used approximately 250 ng of peripheral blood genomic DNA, 30,000 to 40,000 genome equivalents, per sample. Inclusive of the bounding cysteine and phenylalanine, the CDR3 is 13 residues long. The nucleotide record is missing. According to the germline V gene, CDR1 reads SGHTA and CDR2 reads FQGNSA. In regard to this clonotype: Which antigen it targets is not known.

To amplify TRB rearrangements, a touch-down multiplex PCR protocol was run with the TRB-A and TRB-B primer pools combined in a single tube. Illumina adapters and sample indices were added to the amplicons through two consecutive PCR reactions using Phusion HS II polymerase. Amplicons were gel-purified with the NucleoSpin Gel and PCR Clean-up kit, then quantified by Qubit and quality-checked on an Agilent 2100 Bioanalyzer. Sequencing of the libraries was performed on an Illumina MiSeq with 600-cycle, single-indexed, paired-end runs. On the authors' methods: MiXCR version 2.1.12, together with the default MiXCR reference library, was used to align and assemble the TRB reads. Each unique CDR3 nucleotide sequence defined a clone, and only productive sequences with at least two reads were analysed. Repertoire diversity was assessed with alpha-parameterized diversity profiles (alpha 0 to 5), including the Shannon (alpha 1) and Simpson (alpha 2) indices, which were computed with an R script. The tcR package was used to compute combinatorial TRB VJ usage, which was then compared between cohorts by principal component analysis with ade4. GLIPH was used to cluster TCRbeta CDR3s in pairs of cohorts matched for age and read depth, and a Wilcoxon test was used to compare cluster frequencies. After reprocessing by TCRdb, each CDR3 protein sequence is one entry, and no DNA is given. The V and J calls come from TCRdb's annotation, not from the publication. The data table for this sample lists roughly 4,000 distinct CDR3 sequences. The ten most abundant clones make up 20% of the sample.

Separately, the same data were catalogued under a study of T cell repertoires in aging, cancer and after chemotherapy. As the second paper documents: The donors fell into six age groups ranging from 30 or younger to 70 or older, and each group had at least three individuals. TCR repertoires from healthy donor controls were recorded over periods of several months to years and showed clear clonal overlap between repeated samplings. The complete dataset included approximately 8.8 million TCR reads. Compared with age-matched healthy donors, untreated patients with hematological or solid cancers had significantly lower TCR diversity and higher clonality in blood. Declining TCR diversity with age in healthy donors was mainly explained by loss of richness; in cancer patients, loss of evenness also contributed. In both cancer cohorts, the median generation probability rose over the chemotherapy interval, which suggests that the repertoire was reconstituted through rebound thymic output. The authors noted that the repertoire data do not allow conclusions about immunological memory after chemotherapy. To examine immunoaging and T cell reconstitution after chemotherapy, the study profiled TCR beta repertoires in peripheral blood from healthy donors and cancer patients. The cohort comprised around 210 cancer patients, approximately 91 with hematological and around 130 with solid cancers, plus 95 healthy donors as a reference group. Processing of the TRB sequences was carried out with MiXCR versions 2.12 and 3.0.5. The repertoire metrics were Shannon diversity, evenness, clonality (calculated as one minus evenness), and diversity profiles parameterized by alpha from 0 to 5. The IGoR algorithm was used to calculate generation probabilities for clones in the paired samples taken before and after chemotherapy.

The sequence was collected from a human donor in good health. The sample was peripheral blood. The sequence links TRBV7-2 to TRBJ2-7; the TCRdb call, TRBD1, lacks DNA for checking. For the CDR3, the sequence is CASTLETGSEQYF. With the rest looked up from the reference TRBV7-2 and TRBJ2-7 genes rather than sequenced, the full variable domain is GAGVSQSPSNKVTEKGKDVELRCDPISGHTALYWYRQSLGQGLEFLIYFQGNSAPDKSGLPSDRFSAERTGGSVSTLTIQRTQQEDSAVYLCASTLETGSEQYFGPGTRLTVT.